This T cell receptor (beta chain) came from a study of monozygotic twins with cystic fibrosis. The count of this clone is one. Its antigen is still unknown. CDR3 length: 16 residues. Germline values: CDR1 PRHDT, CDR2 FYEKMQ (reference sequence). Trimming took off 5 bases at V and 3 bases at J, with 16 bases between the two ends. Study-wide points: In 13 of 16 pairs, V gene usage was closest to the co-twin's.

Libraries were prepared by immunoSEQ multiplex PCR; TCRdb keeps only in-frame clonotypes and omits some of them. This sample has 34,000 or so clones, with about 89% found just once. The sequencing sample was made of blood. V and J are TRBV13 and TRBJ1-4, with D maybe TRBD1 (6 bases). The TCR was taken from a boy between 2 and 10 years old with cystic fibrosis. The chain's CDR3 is CASSIRQGLANEKLFF. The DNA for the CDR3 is TGTGCCAGCAGCATCCGGCAGGGGTTGGCTAATGAAAAACTGTTTTTT.